The clone carrying this T cell receptor beta chain occurred once. Some clones are missing from TCRdb's copy, which holds only in-frame ones; the method was immunoSEQ multiplex PCR. The repertoire holds about 21,000 clones, with 88% as singletons. The sample comes from a study of OX40 agonist ivuxolimab in advanced cancers. The CDR3 length is 18 residues. V was pared by 0 bases and J by 3 bases, with 11 bases of the junction left unmatched. The germline CDR1 and CDR2 sequences are SGHAT and FQNNGV. The clonotype originates from an adult with an advanced solid tumor such as melanoma, head and neck, liver or kidney cancer. The material was CD4+ or CD8+ T cells sorted from blood, obtained in a trial of the OX40 agonist ivuxolimab. V and J are TRBV11-2 and TRBJ2-7; the match to TRBD1 covers 10 bases. Written as DNA, the CDR3 is TGTGCCAGCAGCTTAGATGGTTTGACCCGGGACAGGGGCTACGAGCAGTACTTC. It is translated as CASSLDGLTRDRGYEQYF.